This T cell receptor (beta chain) was documented in a study of blood T cell repertoires in COVID-19. On the study more broadly: Both acute and convalescent COVID-19 samples were obtained from the United States, Italy and Spain.

The assay was immunoSEQ multiplex PCR, and TCRdb's table has in-frame clones only and misses some. The top ten clones hold 3.5% to 4% of a sample with some 170,000 clones, roughly 90% of them seen once. The CDR3 sequence is 15 residues long. Unmatched junction bases numbered 4, after V lost 3 bases and J lost 1 base. Germline CDR1 reads SQVTM; CDR2 reads ANQGSEA. The source material was peripheral blood. The gene calls are TRBV29-1 and TRBJ2-1; TRBD2 agrees at 9 bases. The receptor comes from a woman aged 60-70 years who had recovered from COVID-19. The CDR3 loop is CSVEGGGGSYNEQFF. The CDR3 DNA reads as TGCAGCGTTGAGGGCGGGGGGGGATCCTACAATGAGCAGTTCTTC.